Included here is one T cell receptor (beta chain) sequence, with context. No antigen is known for it. Germline loops: CDR1 SEHNR, CDR2 FQNEAQ (reference sequence). The CDR3 is 13 residues long. V was clipped by 1 base and J by 3 bases, with 7 bases between them. This sample stems from a study of OX40 agonist ivuxolimab in advanced cancers. Overall study findings and caveats: Doses of 0.1 to 3.0 mg/kg were accompanied by clonal expansion of CD4+ and CD8+ blood T cells by week 6. Expanded clones tended on average to be more numerous among CD8+ T cells than CD4+.

Sequencing used immunoSEQ multiplex PCR; TCRdb keeps in-frame clones, though not all of them. The data contain 45,000 to 65,000 clones, about 85% of them singletons. The TCR was taken from an adult with an advanced solid tumor such as melanoma, head and neck, liver or kidney cancer. The chain couples TRBV7-9 to TRBJ2-7; no clear D gene. The source was CD4+ or CD8+ T cells sorted from blood, collected in a trial of the OX40 agonist ivuxolimab. CDR3 amino acids: CASSLEHRYEQYF. The CDR3 DNA follows: TGTGCCAGCAGCTTAGAGCACCGCTACGAGCAGTACTTC.